This T cell receptor (beta chain) was identified during a study of human T cells and chemical hapten exposure. Unique molecular identifiers were attached to individual cDNA molecules within the library. TCRdb ran MiXCR on the RACE reads and lists one entry per CDR3 protein. Of a few hundred thousand distinct CDR3 sequences detected, over 6% appear once; the ten largest clones hold more than 5.5%. In regard to this clonotype: A clone one base away is much larger, so this may be a read error.

CDR1 MGHDK and CDR2 SYGVNS come from the germline V gene. This CDR3 is built from 14 residues. The time point denotes: patch test 2, 6 weeks after DPC sensitization. As for treatment: therapeutic diphenylcyclopropenone sensitization with weekly scalp DPC. Specimen: whole blood, collected in connection with sensitization to the hapten diphenylcyclopropenone (DPC). This chain links TRBV25-1 with TRBJ1-6; 8 nucleotides align to TRBD1. The TCR originated in a young woman with alopecia areata. Some clones in this sample may be carry-over from other donors' samples. The CDR3 loop is CTSGDRGDNSPLHF. CDR3 nucleotide sequence: TGTACCAGCGGTGACAGGGGTGATAATTCACCCCTCCACTTT.